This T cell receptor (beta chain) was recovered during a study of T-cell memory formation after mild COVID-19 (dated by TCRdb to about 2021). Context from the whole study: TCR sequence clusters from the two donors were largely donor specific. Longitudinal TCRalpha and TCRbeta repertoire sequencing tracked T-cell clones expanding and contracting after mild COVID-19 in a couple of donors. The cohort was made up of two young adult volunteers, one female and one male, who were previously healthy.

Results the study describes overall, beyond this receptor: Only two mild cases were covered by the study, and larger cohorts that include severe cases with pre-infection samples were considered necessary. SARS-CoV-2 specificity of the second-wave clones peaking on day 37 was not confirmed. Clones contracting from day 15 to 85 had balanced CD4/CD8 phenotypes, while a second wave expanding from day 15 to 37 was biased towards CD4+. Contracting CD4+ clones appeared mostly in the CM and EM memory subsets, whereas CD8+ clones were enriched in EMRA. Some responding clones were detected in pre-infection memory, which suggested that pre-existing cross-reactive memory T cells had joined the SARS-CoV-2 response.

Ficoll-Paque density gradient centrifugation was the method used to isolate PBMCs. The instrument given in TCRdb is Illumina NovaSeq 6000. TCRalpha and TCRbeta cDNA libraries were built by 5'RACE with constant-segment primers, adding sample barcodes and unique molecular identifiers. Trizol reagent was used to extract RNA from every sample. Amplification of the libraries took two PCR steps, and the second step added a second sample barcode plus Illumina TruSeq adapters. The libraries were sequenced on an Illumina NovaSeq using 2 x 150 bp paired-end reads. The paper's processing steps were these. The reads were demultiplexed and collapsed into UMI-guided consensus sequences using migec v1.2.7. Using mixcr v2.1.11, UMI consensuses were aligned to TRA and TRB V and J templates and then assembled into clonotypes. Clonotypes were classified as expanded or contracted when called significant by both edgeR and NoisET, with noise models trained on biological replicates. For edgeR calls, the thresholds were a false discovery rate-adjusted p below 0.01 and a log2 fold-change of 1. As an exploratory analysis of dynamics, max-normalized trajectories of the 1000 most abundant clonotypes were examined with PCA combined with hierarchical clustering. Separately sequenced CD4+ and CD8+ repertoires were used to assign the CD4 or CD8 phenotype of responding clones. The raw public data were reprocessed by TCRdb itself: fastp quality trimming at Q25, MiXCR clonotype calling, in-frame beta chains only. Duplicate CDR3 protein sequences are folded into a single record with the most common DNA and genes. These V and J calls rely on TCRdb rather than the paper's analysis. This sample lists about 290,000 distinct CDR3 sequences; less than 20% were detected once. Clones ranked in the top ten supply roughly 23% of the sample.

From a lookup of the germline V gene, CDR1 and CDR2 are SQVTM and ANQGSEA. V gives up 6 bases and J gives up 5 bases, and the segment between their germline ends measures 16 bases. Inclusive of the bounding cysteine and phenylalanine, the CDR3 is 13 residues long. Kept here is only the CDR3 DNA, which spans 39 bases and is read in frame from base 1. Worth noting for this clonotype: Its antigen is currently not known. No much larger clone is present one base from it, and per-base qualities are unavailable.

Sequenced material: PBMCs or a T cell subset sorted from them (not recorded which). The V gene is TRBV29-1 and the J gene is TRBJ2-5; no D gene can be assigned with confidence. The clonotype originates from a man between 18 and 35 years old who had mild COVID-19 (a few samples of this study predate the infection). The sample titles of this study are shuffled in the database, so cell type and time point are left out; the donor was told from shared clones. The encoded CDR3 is CSVQLVRGETQYF. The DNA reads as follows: TGCAGCGTGCAATTGGTCCGAGGCGAGACCCAGTACTTC.